The clone carrying this T cell receptor (beta chain) has just a few counts. Its antigen is still unknown. This sample was included in a study of early T cells in non-severe SARS-CoV-2 infection. General study findings and limits: Private and CD4 specificities were missed by VDJdb matching, which favored anti-spike CD8 responses.

The CDR3 extends over 11 amino acids. Germline CDR1 DFQATT, CDR2 SNEGSKA (reference sequence). The V end lost 4 bases, the J end lost 5 bases, and 8 bases lay between the germline ends. As part of library construction, unique molecular identifiers were attached to individual cDNA molecules. Each CDR3 protein is one row after TCRdb ran MiXCR on the 5' RACE reads. This table holds 46,000 or so distinct CDR3 sequences, 13% found once. This chain uses TRBV20-1 with TRBJ2-5; D remains unclear. The receptor comes from an adult who was a healthcare worker with PCR-confirmed SARS-CoV-2 infection or an uninfected control (not recorded which). The sequenced sample consisted of whole blood. DNA for the CDR3: TGCAGTGCTACCCTGAGTGAGACCCAGTACTTC. Translating it yields CSATLSETQYF.